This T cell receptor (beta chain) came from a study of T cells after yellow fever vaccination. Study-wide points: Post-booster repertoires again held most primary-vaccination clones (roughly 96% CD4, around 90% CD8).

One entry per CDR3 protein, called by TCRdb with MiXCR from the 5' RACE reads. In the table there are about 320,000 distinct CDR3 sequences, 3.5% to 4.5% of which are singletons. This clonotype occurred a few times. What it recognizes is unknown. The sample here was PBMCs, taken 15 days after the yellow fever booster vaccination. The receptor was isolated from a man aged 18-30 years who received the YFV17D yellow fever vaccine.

As DNA, the CDR3 is TGTGCCAGCAGCTTGGGAGTCGGTCGAGTTGGGACCCAGTACTTC. It specifies CASSLGVGRVGTQYF. J is TRBJ2-5 and V is TRBV5-5, with D hard to call. V was trimmed by 0 bases and J by 7 bases, leaving 16 bases between them. The germline gives CDR1 SGHKS, CDR2 YYEKEE (reference sequence). The CDR3 sequence is 15 residues long.